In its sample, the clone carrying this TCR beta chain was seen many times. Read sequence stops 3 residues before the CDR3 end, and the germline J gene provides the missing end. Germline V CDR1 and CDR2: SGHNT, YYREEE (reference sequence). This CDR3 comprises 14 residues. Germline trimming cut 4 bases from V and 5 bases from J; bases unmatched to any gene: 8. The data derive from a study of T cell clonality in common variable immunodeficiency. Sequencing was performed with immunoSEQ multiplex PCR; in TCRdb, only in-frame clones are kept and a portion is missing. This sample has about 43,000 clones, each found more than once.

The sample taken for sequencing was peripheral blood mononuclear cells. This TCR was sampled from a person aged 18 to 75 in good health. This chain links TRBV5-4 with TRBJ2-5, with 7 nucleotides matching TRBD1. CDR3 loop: CASSPDRAVETQYF. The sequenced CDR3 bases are TGTGCCAGCAGCCCTGACAGGGCGGTGGAGACC.